Reported below is one T cell receptor (beta chain). This clone was observed at least ten times. The antigen it recognizes is unknown. Base qualities are not recorded, but no much larger clone differs from it by a single base. This entry belongs to a study of blood T cell repertoires in COVID-19 (dated by TCRdb to about 2020). Describing the broader study: Collaborator samples came from the United States, Italy and Spain and covered acute and convalescent phases of COVID-19. The material from the prospective study consisted of cDNA or gDNA derived from T cells, B-cell-depleted T cells, or PBMCs. Subjects who had been exposed to COVID-19, were actively infected with it, or had recovered from it provided the deeply sampled blood TCRbeta repertoires that made up the dataset. A freely available public database, intended as a resource for researchers studying the immune response to SARS-CoV-2, is where the repertoires were released. Samples were obtained from the ongoing ImmuneRACE study (first 160 participants) and from 1,200 or so subjects provided by 6 global collaborators. Sample metadata almost always included a de-identified subject ID, COVID-19 status, age in years and sex. Where HLA class I and class II types were available, the types were taken from metadata supplied by the sample provider, not from assay-based typing. Points the paper makes about the study in general: The amount of clinical and demographic metadata varied by source and participant and was provided uncurated.

TCRbeta CDR3 regions were amplified from genomic DNA using the immunoSEQ Assay, a bias-controlled multiplex PCR. Per the authors' processing: The number of nucleated cells in each sample was estimated from the amplification of reference gene primers within the assay. To quantify the absolute abundance of each unique TCRbeta CDR3 rearrangement, sequence reads were collapsed and filtered. Productive Simpson clonality was computed per sample as the square root of Simpson's diversity index over productive rearrangements. In TCRdb, the immuneACCESS table is reduced to in-frame sequences with V and J assigned. These tables do not hold every clone; where another copy was compared, an unresolved V gene accounts for under half, and the others remain unexplained. V, J and clone size are those of that table, while D and trimming were read from the DNA. Recorded for this sample are over 200,000 clones; 80% to 90% of them occurred a single time. The top ten clones comprise under 4.5% of the sample.

Participants in the prospective study were enrolled through a virtual design, were aged roughly 18 to 100 years, and lived in approximately 25 United States geographic areas. In the prospective study, participants were assigned to cohorts based on the clinical history participants reported in a screening survey and a study questionnaire. Exposed participants had been in contact with someone with a PCR-confirmed or clinician-diagnosed COVID-19 case within 2 weeks of study entry. Each participant in the prospective study had whole blood, serum and a nasopharyngeal or oropharyngeal swab collected by mobile phlebotomists. Additional blood draws and questionnaires over an approximately two-month period could optionally be provided by prospective study participants. Before DNA extraction, prospective study blood samples were shipped either frozen or at room temperature. Its CDR3 holds 14 amino acids, cysteine through phenylalanine. Solely the CDR3 DNA is kept, with 42 bases framed from the first base. According to the germline V gene, CDR1 reads SGHDT and CDR2 reads YYEEEE. Trimming takes 4 bases off V and 0 bases off J; junction bases not matched to a gene: 4.

Specimen: PBMCs or T cells enriched from blood (not recorded which). This receptor was taken from a young woman who had been exposed to COVID-19. The V and J genes are TRBV5-6 and TRBJ2-7, with 7 junctional bases fitting TRBD1. CDR3 sequence: CASSPGTVSYEQYF. The nucleotide sequence reads TGTGCCAGCAGCCCCGGGACAGTCTCCTACGAGCAGTACTTC.